These T cell receptor beta chains were read from a single sample in a study of regulatory T cells in long-lasting Graves disease. TCRdb independently ran MiXCR on the multiplex PCR reads; one entry per CDR3 protein. The profile covers over 400,000 distinct CDR3 sequences, with less than 15% appearing a single time and roughly 18% taken by the ten largest. These data were likewise used in another study, on T cells in Graves' hyperthyroidism and ophthalmopathy.

The sequences come from peripheral blood mononuclear cells (PBMCs), collected at new diagnosis, from a patient treated with antithyroid drugs. The receptor set was obtained from a woman aged 50 to 60 with Graves disease. Each CDR3 is given with its conserved first and last residue. A D gene is named only where the DNA matches it firmly. Clone size is shown for a subset of rows, as once, few, many or a class of expanded clone.

TRBV7-2	TRBJ2-5	-	few	CASSLHGSVETQYF	TGTGCCAGCAGCTTACATGGGAGTGTGGAGACCCAGTACTTC
TRBV7-3	TRBJ2-5	TRBD2	-	CASSLAGGPGTQYF	TGTGCCAGCAGCCTAGCGGGAGGGCCTGGGACCCAGTACTTC
TRBV20-1	TRBJ2-1	-	few	CSARDPWLVNYNEQFF	TGCAGTGCTAGAGATCCGTGGCTGGTTAATTACAATGAGCAGTTCTTC
TRBV13	TRBJ2-1	TRBD2	-	CASSTGTSGIIEQFF	TGTGCCAGCAGTACCGGGACTAGCGGGATTATTGAGCAGTTCTTC
TRBV5-1	TRBJ2-3	TRBD2	-	CASSLGLAGVFPTDTQYF	TGCGCCAGCAGCTTGGGACTAGCGGGAGTTTTCCCCACAGATACGCAGTATTTT
TRBV29-1	TRBJ1-2	-	many	CSVSSGPDYGYTF	TGCAGCGTATCGAGTGGTCCTGACTATGGCTACACCTTC
TRBV2	TRBJ2-7	-	-	CASSAQLRSSYEQYF	TGTGCCAGCAGCGCGCAACTTAGGAGCTCCTACGAGCAGTACTTC
TRBV28	TRBJ2-3	TRBD2	many	CASSFWWREKGREADTQYF	TGTGCCAGCAGTTTTTGGTGGCGGGAGAAAGGTCGGGAAGCAGATACGCAGTATTTT
TRBV5-4	TRBJ1-1	-	few	CASSQGSTEAFF	TGTGCCAGCAGTCAGGGAAGCACTGAAGCTTTCTTT
TRBV7-2	TRBJ2-1	-	many	CASSRLVSSYNEQFF	TGTGCCAGCAGCCGACTAGTCAGCTCCTACAATGAGCAGTTCTTC
TRBV10-3	TRBJ2-1	-	many	CAISPTGSSYNEQFF	TGTGCCATCAGTCCTACAGGGTCGTCCTACAATGAGCAGTTCTTC
TRBV24-1	TRBJ1-1	-	many	CATSDFYQRAFF	TGTGCCACCAGTGATTTCTACCAGCGGGCTTTCTTT
TRBV28	TRBJ1-2	-	few	CASSWGARVPAGGYTF	TGTGCCAGCAGTTGGGGGGCCCGGGTCCCCGCCGGTGGCTACACCTTC
TRBV5-8	TRBJ2-5	-	-	CASSLWPQDTPYF	TGTGCCAGCAGCTTGTGGCCCCAAGACACCCCGTACTTC
TRBV6-1	TRBJ2-7	-	-	CASRQAPYEQYF	TGTGCCAGCAGGCAAGCCCCCTACGAGCAGTACTTC
TRBV19	TRBJ2-3	TRBD1	many	CASRKQGATSTDTQYF	TGTGCCAGTAGAAAACAGGGGGCGACTAGCACAGATACGCAGTATTTT
TRBV10-3	TRBJ1-2	-	-	CAISRDINYGYTF	TGTGCCATCAGTAGGGATATTAACTATGGCTACACCTTC
TRBV5-1	TRBJ2-7	-	-	CASSFLGRGSYEQYF	TGCGCCAGCAGCTTCCTGGGGCGGGGTTCCTACGAGCAGTACTTC
TRBV2	TRBJ2-1	-	many	CASSEALLGDNEQFF	TGTGCCAGCAGTGAAGCGCTTCTCGGGGACAATGAGCAGTTCTTC
TRBV10-2	TRBJ2-1	TRBD2	-	CASGGLAVNEQFF	TGCGCCAGCGGGGGACTAGCGGTGAATGAGCAGTTCTTC
TRBV28	TRBJ2-3	-	many	CASSFIGRGTDTQYF	TGTGCCAGCAGTTTCATCGGCAGGGGCACAGATACGCAGTATTTT
TRBV6-2/TRBV6-3	TRBJ2-3	-	-	CASSHSQGTGTDTQYF	TGTGCCAGCAGTCACTCGCAGGGGACCGGGACAGATACGCAGTATTTT
TRBV18	TRBJ2-1	-	many	CASSPGAGVHNEQFF	TGTGCCAGCTCACCAGGAGCAGGGGTCCACAATGAGCAGTTCTTC
TRBV10-3	TRBJ1-5	TRBD1	many	CAISGDRTNQPQHF	TGTGCCATCAGTGGGGACAGGACTAATCAGCCCCAGCATTTT
TRBV27	TRBJ2-7	TRBD1	many	CASTARGRIGEQYF	TGTGCCAGCACCGCCAGGGGGCGAATAGGTGAGCAGTACTTC
TRBV14	TRBJ2-5	-	few	CASSQEGRGVMETQYF	TGTGCCAGCAGCCAAGAGGGCAGGGGAGTTATGGAGACCCAGTACTTC
TRBV6-1	TRBJ1-1	-	many	CASSTGYTEAFF	TGTGCCAGCAGTACAGGGTACACTGAAGCTTTCTTT
TRBV18	TRBJ2-1	-	many	CASSRGARSINEQFF	TGTGCCAGCTCACGGGGGGCGCGATCTATAAATGAGCAGTTCTTC
TRBV3-1	TRBJ2-4	-	many	CASSQAGLAKNIQYF	TGTGCCAGCAGCCAAGCAGGTCTAGCCAAAAACATTCAGTACTTC
TRBV5-1	TRBJ2-7	-	-	CASSETRGPEQYF	TGCGCCAGCAGCGAAACACGGGGACCCGAGCAGTACTTC
TRBV29-1	TRBJ1-2	-	-	CSVTDFYGYTF	TGCAGCGTAACAGATTTCTATGGCTACACCTTC
TRBV28	TRBJ2-7	TRBD1	many	CASSFLPGQGGDEQYF	TGTGCCAGCAGTTTCTTACCGGGACAGGGTGGTGACGAGCAGTACTTC
TRBV12-3/TRBV12-4	TRBJ2-2	TRBD1	few	CASREWTGGATGELFF	TGTGCCAGCAGAGAGTGGACAGGGGGGGCCACCGGGGAGCTGTTTTTT
TRBV5-1	TRBJ2-3	-	many	CASSSWGDHTDTQYF	TGCGCCAGCAGCTCTTGGGGCGACCACACAGATACGCAGTATTTT
TRBV3-1	TRBJ1-4	-	few	CASSQRFSGDRGEKLFF	TGTGCCAGCAGCCAAAGGTTTTCCGGGGATCGTGGTGAAAAACTGTTTTTT
TRBV27	TRBJ1-4	-	many	CASRRIVGWNEKLFF	TGTGCCAGCCGGAGAATTGTAGGTTGGAATGAAAAACTGTTTTTT
TRBV12-3/TRBV12-4	TRBJ2-7	TRBD2	-	CASQPAGTSGSVRYF	TGTGCCAGTCAACCGGCCGGGACTAGCGGGAGCGTTCGGTACTTC
TRBV9	TRBJ1-1	-	many	CASSVDNTEAFF	TGTGCCAGCAGCGTCGACAACACTGAAGCTTTCTTT
TRBV3-1	TRBJ2-1	TRBD1	-	CASRLGQGLYEQFF	TGTGCCAGCAGGCTGGGACAGGGGCTCTATGAGCAGTTCTTC
TRBV5-1	TRBJ1-2	-	many	CASSLGWVFGNGYTF	TGTGCCAGCAGCTTGGGATGGGTTTTTGGGAATGGCTACACCTTC
TRBV19	TRBJ2-7	TRBD2	many	CASNKAGVVGYEQYF	TGTGCCAGTAATAAAGCGGGAGTGGTTGGCTACGAGCAGTACTTC
TRBV6-2/TRBV6-3	TRBJ1-3	-	few	CASRKGGNTIYF	TGTGCCAGCAGAAAAGGGGGAAACACCATATATTTT
TRBV5-1	TRBJ2-1	TRBD1	few	CASSLSQGVFVEQFF	TGCGCCAGCAGCTTATCACAGGGGGTCTTTGTTGAGCAGTTCTTC
TRBV19	TRBJ1-5	TRBD1	few	CASSIVGTDQPQHF	TGTGCCAGTAGTATAGTGGGGACAGATCAGCCCCAGCATTTT
TRBV29-1	TRBJ2-7	-	many	CSVAGPLPNEQYF	TGCAGCGTTGCGGGTCCCCTCCCTAACGAGCAGTACTTC
TRBV13	TRBJ2-1	TRBD1	few	CASSARGQRVWNEQFF	TGTGCCAGCAGCGCCCGGGGACAGAGGGTTTGGAATGAGCAGTTCTTC
TRBV12-3/TRBV12-4	TRBJ2-7	-	many	CASSSGQEGYEQYF	TGTGCCAGCAGTTCCGGACAGGAGGGCTACGAGCAGTACTTC
TRBV6-2/TRBV6-3	TRBJ1-5	-	few	CASSYSQVGNQPQHF	TGTGCCAGCAGTTACTCCCAAGTCGGAAATCAGCCCCAGCATTTT
TRBV7-9	TRBJ1-1	-	-	CASSLKDTLLAVGTEAFF	TGTGCCAGCAGCTTAAAGGACACACTCTTGGCGGTGGGCACTGAAGCTTTCTTT
TRBV7-9	TRBJ2-1	TRBD1	many	CASSPGTGEYYNEQFF	TGTGCCAGCAGCCCCGGGACAGGGGAATACTACAATGAGCAGTTCTTC
TRBV25-1	TRBJ2-1	-	-	CASSAPGEAKQFF	TGTGCCAGCAGTGCTCCGGGGGAAGCTAAGCAGTTCTTC
TRBV18	TRBJ2-3	TRBD2	few	CASGPPAPREVTDTQYF	TGTGCCAGCGGCCCACCGGCCCCGCGGGAGGTCACAGATACGCAGTATTTT
TRBV5-6	TRBJ2-7	TRBD1	few	CASSSGTGQTYEQYF	TGTGCCAGCAGTTCTGGGACAGGGCAAACCTACGAGCAGTACTTC
TRBV28	TRBJ2-3	TRBD2	many	CASSLSTSGGTDTQYF	TGTGCCAGCAGTTTATCGACTAGCGGGGGCACAGATACGCAGTATTTT
TRBV5-1	TRBJ2-3	TRBD2	-	CASSVAQLAGVGDTQYF	TGCGCCAGCAGCGTCGCCCAATTAGCGGGAGTTGGAGATACGCAGTATTTT